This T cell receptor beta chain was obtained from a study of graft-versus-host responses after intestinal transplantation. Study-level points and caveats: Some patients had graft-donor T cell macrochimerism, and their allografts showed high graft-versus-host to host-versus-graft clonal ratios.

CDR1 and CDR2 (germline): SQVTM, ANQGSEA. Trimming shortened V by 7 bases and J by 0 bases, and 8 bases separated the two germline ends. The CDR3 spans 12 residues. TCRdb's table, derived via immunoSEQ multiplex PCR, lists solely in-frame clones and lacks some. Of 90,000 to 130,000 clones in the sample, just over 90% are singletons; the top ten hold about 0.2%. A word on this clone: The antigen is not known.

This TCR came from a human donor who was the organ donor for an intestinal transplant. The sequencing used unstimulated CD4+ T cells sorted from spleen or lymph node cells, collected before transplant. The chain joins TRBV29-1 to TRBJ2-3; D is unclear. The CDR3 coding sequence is TGCAGCGCTCGAGCTAGCACAGATACGCAGTATTTT. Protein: CSARASTDTQYF.